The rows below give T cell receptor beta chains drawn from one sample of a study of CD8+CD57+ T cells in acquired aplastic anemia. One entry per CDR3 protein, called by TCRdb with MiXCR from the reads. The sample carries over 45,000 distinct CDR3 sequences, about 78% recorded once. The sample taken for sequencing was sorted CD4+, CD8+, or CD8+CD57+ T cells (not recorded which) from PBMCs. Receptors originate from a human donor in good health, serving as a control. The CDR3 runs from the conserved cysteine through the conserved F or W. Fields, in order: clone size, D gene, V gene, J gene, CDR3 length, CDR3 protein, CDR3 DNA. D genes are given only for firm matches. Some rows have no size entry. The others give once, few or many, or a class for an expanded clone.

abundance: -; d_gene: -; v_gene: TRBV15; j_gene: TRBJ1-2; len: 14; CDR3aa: CATSREGTTGGYTF; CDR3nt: TGTGCCACCAGCAGAGAAGGGACTACCGGTGGCTACACCTTC
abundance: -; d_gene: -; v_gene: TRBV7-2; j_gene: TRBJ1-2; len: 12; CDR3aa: CASTFQGWGYTF; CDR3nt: TGTGCCAGCACCTTCCAGGGTTGGGGCTACACCTTC
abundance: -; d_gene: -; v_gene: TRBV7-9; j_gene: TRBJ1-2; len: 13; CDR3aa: CASSHQANYGYTF; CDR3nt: TGTGCCAGCAGCCACCAAGCTAACTATGGCTACACCTTC
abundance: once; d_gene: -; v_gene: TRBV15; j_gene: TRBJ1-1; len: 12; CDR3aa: CATRRGGTEAYF; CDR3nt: TGTGCCACCAGAAGAGGCGGCACTGAAGCTTACTTT
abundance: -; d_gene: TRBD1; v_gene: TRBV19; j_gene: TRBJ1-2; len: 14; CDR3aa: CASKASHRGYGYTF; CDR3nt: TGTGCCAGTAAGGCGAGTCACAGGGGTTATGGCTACACCTTC
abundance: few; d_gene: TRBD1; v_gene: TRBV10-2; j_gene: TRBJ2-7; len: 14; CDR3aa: CASSDGAGGYEQYF; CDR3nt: TGCGCCAGCAGTGATGGTGCAGGGGGCTACGAGCAGTACTTC
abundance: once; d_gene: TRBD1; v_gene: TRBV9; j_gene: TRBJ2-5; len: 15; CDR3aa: CASSADRGGQETQYF; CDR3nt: TGTGCCAGCAGCGCGGACAGGGGGGGTCAAGAGACCCAGTACTTC
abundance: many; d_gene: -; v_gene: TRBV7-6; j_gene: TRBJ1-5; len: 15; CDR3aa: CASSLSDRAGQPQHF; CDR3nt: TGTGCCAGCAGCTTATCGGATAGGGCCGGTCAGCCCCAGCATTTT
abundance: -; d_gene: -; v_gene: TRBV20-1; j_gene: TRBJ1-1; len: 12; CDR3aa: CSVPRGDAEAFF; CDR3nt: TGCAGTGTGCCGAGGGGAGACGCTGAAGCTTTCTTT
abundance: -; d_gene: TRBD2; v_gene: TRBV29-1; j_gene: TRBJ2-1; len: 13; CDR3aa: CSGKGTSPGEQFF; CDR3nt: TGCAGCGGGAAGGGGACTAGTCCCGGGGAGCAGTTCTTC
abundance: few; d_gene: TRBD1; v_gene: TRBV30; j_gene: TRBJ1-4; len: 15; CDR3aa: CAWSTTGTTNEKLFF; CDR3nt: TGTGCCTGGAGTACGACAGGGACAACTAATGAAAAACTGTTTTTT
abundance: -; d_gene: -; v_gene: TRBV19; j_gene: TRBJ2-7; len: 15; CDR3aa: CASSIRTASSYEQYF; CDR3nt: TGTGCCAGTAGTATCAGGACAGCCAGCTCCTACGAGCAGTACTTC
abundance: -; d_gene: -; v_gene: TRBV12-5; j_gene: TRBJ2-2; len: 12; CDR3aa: CASGLTPRELFF; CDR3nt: TGTGCTAGTGGCCTGACCCCCCGGGAGCTGTTTTTT
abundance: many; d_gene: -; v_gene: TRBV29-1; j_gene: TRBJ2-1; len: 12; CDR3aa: CSVSGSYNEQFF; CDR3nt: TGCAGCGTTTCAGGCTCCTACAATGAGCAGTTCTTC
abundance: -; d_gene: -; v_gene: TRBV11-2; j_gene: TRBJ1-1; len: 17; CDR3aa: CASSLELGSLGNTEAFF; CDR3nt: TGTGCCAGCAGCCTGGAGTTAGGGTCCTTAGGGAACACTGAAGCTTTCTTT
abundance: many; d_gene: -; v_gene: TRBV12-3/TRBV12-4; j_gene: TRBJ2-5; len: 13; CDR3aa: CASSLFSQETQYF; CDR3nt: TGTGCCAGCAGTTTATTCAGTCAAGAGACCCAGTACTTC
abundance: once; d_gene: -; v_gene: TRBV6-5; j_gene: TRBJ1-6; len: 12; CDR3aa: CASSYGNSPLHF; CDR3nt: TGTGCCAGCAGTTACGGGAATTCACCCCTCCACTTT
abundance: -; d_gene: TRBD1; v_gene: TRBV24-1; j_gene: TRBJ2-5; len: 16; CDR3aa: CATSDRVVGQGETQYF; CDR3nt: TGTGCCACCAGCGACAGGGTGGTGGGCCAAGGGGAGACCCAGTACTTC
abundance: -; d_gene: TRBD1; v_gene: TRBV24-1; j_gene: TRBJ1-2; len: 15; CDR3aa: CATSDSQGPFYGYTF; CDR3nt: TGTGCCACCAGTGATTCACAGGGGCCCTTCTATGGCTACACCTTC
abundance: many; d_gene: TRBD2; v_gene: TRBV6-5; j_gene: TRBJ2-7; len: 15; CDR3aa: CASSSLAGATYEQYF; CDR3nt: TGTGCCAGCAGTTCTCTAGCGGGAGCGACCTACGAGCAGTACTTC
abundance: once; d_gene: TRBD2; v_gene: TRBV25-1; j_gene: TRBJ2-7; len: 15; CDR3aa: CASSGPGLARREQYF; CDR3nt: TGTGCCAGCAGTGGCCCAGGACTAGCGAGGAGGGAGCAGTACTTC
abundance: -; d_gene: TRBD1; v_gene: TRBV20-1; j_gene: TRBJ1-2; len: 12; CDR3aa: CSASWTGYGYTF; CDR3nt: TGCAGTGCTAGTTGGACAGGGTATGGCTACACCTTC
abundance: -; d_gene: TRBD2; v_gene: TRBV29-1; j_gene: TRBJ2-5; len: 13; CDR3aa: CSDSRSGGETQYF; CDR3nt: TGCAGCGACTCTCGTAGCGGGGGAGAGACCCAGTACTTC
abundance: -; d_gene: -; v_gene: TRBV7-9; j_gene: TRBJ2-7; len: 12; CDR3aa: CASRGHRVEQYF; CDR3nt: TGTGCCAGCAGAGGACACAGGGTCGAGCAGTACTTC
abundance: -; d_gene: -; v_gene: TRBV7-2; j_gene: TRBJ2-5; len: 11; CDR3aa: CASSLAGTQYF; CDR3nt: TGTGCCAGCAGCTTAGCCGGGACCCAGTACTTC
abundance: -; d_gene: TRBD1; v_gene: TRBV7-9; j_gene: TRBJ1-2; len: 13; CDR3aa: CASSLDRDYGYTF; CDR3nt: TGTGCCAGCAGCTTGGACAGGGACTATGGCTACACCTTC